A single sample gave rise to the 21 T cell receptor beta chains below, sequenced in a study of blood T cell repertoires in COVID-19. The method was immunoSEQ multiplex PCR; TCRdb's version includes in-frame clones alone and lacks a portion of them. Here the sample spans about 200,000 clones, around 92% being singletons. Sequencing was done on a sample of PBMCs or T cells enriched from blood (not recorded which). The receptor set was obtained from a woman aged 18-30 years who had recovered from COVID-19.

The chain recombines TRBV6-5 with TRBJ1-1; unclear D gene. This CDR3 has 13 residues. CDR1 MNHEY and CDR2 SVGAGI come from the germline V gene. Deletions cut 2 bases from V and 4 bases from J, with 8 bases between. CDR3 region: CASSYTGSTEAFF. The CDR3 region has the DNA TGTGCCAGCAGTTACACGGGTAGCACTGAAGCTTTCTTT.

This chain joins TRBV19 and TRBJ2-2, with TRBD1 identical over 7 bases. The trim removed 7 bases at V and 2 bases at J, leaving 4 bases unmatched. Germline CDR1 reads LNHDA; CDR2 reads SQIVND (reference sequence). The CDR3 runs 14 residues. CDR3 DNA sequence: TGTGCCAGTAAGAACAGGGGAAACACCGGGGAGCTGTTTTTT. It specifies CASKNRGNTGELFF.

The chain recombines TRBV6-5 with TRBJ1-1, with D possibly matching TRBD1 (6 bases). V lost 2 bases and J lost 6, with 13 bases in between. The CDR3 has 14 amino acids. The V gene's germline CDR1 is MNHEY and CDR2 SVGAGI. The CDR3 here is CASSYGLRGAEAFF. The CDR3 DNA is TGTGCCAGCAGTTACGGACTCAGGGGTGCTGAAGCTTTCTTT.

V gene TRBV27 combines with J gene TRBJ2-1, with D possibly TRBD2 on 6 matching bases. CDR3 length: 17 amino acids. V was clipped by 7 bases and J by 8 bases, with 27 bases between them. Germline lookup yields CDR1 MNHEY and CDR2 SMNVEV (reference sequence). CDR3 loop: CASIKTTRLDRAYEQFF. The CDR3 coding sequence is TGTGCCAGCATTAAGACCACTCGACTAGATCGGGCGTATGAGCAGTTCTTC.

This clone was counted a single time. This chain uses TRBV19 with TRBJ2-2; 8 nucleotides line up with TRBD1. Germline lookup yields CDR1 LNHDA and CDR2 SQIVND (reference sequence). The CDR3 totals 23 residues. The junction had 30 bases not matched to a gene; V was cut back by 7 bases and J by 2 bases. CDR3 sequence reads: CASNHRPDISIRTGRQNTGELFF. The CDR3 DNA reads TGTGCCAGTAATCACCGGCCCGATATTTCAATTCGGACAGGGAGGCAAAACACCGGGGAGCTGTTTTTT.

The CDR3 reads CSVDRTGEQFF. In DNA, the CDR3 is TGCAGCGTTGACCGGACAGGTGAGCAGTTCTTC. The chain is built from TRBV29-1 and TRBJ2-1, with TRBD1 matching 7 bases. Germline V lookup: CDR1 SQVTM, CDR2 ANQGSEA. There are 11 residues in the CDR3. V lost 3 bases, J lost 9 bases, and 2 bases stayed unmatched.

The CDR3 spells CASSLQRAGELFF. CDR3 in DNA: TGTGCCAGCAGCCTCCAGCGGGCCGGGGAGCTGTTTTTT. This chain joins TRBV3-1 (or the pseudogene TRBV3-2) and TRBJ2-2, with a tentative D call TRBD2 (6 bases). Germline assignment: CDR1 LGHDT and CDR2 YNNKEL (reference sequence). The CDR3 spans 13 residues. V was trimmed by 4 bases and J by 6 bases, leaving 9 bases between them.

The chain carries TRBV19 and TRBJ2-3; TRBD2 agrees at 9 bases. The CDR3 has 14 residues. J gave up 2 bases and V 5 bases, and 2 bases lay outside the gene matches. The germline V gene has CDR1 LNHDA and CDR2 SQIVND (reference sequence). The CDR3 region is CASSAGGYTDTQYF. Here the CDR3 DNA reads TGTGCCAGTAGTGCGGGGGGGTACACAGATACGCAGTATTTT. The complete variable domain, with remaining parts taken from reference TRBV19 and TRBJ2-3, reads DGGITQSPKYLFRKEGQNVTLSCEQNLNHDAMYWYRQDPGQGLRLIYYSQIVNDFQKGDIAEGYSVSREKKESFPLTVTSAQKNPTAFYLCASSAGGYTDTQYFGPGTRLTVL.

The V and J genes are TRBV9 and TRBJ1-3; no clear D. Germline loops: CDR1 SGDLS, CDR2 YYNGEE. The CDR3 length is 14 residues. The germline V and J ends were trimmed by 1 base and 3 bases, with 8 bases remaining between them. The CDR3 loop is CASSVQERGNTIYF. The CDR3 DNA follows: TGTGCCAGCAGCGTACAGGAACGTGGAAACACCATATATTTT. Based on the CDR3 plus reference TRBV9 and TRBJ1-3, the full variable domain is DSGVTQTPKHLITATGQRVTLRCSPRSGDLSVYWYQQSLDQGLQFLIQYYNGEERAKGNILERFSAQQFPDLHSELNLSSLELGDSALYFCASSVQERGNTIYFGEGSWLTVV.

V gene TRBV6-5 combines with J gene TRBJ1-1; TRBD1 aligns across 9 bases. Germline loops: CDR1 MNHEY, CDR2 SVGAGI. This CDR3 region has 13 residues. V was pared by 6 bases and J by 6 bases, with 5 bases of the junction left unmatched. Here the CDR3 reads CASRATGGPEAFF. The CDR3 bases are TGTGCCAGCAGGGCCACAGGGGGCCCTGAAGCTTTCTTT.

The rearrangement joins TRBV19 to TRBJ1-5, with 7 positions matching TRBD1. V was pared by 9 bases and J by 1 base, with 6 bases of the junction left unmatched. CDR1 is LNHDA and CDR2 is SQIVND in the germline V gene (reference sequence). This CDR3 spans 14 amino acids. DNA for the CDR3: TGTGCCAGCGAGAGGGGGCAAAGCAATCAGCCCCAGCATTTT. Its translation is CASERGQSNQPQHF. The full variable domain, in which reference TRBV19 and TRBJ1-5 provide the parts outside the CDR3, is DGGITQSPKYLFRKEGQNVTLSCEQNLNHDAMYWYRQDPGQGLRLIYYSQIVNDFQKGDIAEGYSVSREKKESFPLTVTSAQKNPTAFYLCASERGQSNQPQHFGDGTRLSIL.

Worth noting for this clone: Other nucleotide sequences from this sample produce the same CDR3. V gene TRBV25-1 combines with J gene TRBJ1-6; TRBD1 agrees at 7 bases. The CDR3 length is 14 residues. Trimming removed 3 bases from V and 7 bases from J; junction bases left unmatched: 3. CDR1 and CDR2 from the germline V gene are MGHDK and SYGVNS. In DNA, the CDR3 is TGTGCCAGCAGTGAGGGGACAGCGAATTCACCCCTCCACTTT. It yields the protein CASSEGTANSPLHF. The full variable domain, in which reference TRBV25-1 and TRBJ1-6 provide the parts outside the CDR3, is EADIYQTPRYLVIGTGKKITLECSQTMGHDKMYWYQQDPGMELHLIHYSYGVNSTEKGDLSSESTVSRIRTEHFPLTLESARPSHTSQYLCASSEGTANSPLHFGNGTRLTVT.

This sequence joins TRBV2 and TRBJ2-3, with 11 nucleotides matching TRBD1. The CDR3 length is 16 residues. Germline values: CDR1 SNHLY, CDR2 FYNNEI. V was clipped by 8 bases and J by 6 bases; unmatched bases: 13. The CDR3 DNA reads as TGTGCCAGCTCGGAAATGGACAGGGGGCAGGGTGATACGCAGTATTTT. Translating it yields CASSEMDRGQGDTQYF. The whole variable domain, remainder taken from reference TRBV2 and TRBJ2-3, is EPEVTQTPSHQVTQMGQEVILRCVPISNHLYFYWYRQILGQKVEFLVSFYNNEISEKSEIFDDQFSVERPDGSNFTLKIRSTKLEDSAMYFCASSEMDRGQGDTQYFGPGTRLTVL.

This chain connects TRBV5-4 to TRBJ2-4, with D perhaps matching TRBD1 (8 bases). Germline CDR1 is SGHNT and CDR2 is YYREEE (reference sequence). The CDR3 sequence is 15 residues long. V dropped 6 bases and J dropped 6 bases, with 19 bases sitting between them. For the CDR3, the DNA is TGTGCCAGCACCCCGGACAGGGAGGGTGGAAACATTCAGTACTTC. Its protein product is CASTPDREGGNIQYF.

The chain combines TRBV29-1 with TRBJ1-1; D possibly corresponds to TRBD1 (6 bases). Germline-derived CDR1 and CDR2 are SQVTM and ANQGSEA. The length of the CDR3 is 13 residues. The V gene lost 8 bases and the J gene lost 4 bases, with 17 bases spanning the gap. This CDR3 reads CSSNQGPGTEAFF. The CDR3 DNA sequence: TGCAGCTCCAATCAGGGGCCGGGCACTGAAGCTTTCTTT.

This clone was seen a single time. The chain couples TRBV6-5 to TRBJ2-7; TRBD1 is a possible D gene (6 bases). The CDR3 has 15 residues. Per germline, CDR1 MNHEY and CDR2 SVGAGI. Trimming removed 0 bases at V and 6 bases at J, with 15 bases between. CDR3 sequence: CASSYSLGAGGEQYF. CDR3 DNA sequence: TGTGCCAGCAGTTACTCTTTGGGGGCAGGAGGCGAGCAGTACTTC.

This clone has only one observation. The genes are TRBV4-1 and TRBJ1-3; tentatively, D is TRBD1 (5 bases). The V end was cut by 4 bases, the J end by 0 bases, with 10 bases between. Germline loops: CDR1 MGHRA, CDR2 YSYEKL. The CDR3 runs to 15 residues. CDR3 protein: CASSPTQGSGNTIYF. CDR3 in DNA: TGCGCCAGCAGCCCAACTCAGGGCTCTGGAAACACCATATATTTT.

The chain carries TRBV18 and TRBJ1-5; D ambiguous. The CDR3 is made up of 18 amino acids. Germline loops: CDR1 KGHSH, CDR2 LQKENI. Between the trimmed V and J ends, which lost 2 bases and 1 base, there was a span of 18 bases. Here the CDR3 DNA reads TGTGCCAGCTCACCAGTAGTTAGGGCCGGGAGGAGCAATCAGCCCCAGCATTTT. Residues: CASSPVVRAGRSNQPQHF. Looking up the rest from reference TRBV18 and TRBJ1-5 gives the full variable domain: NAGVMQNPRHLVRRRGQEARLRCSPMKGHSHVYWYRQLPEEGLKFMVYLQKENIIDESGMPKERFSAEFPKEGPSILRIQQVVRGDSAAYFCASSPVVRAGRSNQPQHFGDGTRLSIL.

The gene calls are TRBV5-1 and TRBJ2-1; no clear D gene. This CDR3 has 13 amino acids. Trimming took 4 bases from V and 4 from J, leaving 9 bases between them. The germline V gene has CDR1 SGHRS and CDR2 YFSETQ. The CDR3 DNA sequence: TGCGCCAGCAGCGAGACTCTGTACAATGAGCAGTTCTTC. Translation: CASSETLYNEQFF.

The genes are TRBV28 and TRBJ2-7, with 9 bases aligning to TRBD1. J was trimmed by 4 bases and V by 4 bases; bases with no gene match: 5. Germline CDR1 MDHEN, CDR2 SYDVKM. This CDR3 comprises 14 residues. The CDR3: CASSSTGGVYEQYF. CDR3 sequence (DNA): TGTGCCAGCAGTTCAACAGGGGGCGTGTACGAGCAGTACTTC.

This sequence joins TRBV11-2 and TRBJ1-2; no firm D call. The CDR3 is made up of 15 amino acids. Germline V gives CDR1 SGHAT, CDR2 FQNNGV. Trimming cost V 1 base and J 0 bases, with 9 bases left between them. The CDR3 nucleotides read TGTGCCAGCAGCTTAGGAGGGAGAGCTAACTATGGCTACACCTTC. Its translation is CASSLGGRANYGYTF.